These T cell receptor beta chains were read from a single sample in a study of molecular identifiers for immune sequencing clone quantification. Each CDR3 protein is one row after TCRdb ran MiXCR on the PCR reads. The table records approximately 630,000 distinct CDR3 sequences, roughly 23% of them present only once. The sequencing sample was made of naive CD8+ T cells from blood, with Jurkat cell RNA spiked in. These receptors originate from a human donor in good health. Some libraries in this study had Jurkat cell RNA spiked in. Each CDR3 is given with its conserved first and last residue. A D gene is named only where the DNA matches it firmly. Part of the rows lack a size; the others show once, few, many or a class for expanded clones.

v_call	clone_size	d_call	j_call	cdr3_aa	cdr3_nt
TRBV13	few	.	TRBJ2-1	CASSLHGGREQFF	TGTGCCAGCAGCTTACACGGGGGAAGAGAGCAGTTCTTC
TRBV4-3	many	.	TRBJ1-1	CASSQQGHTEAFF	TGCGCCAGCAGCCAACAGGGCCACACTGAAGCTTTCTTT
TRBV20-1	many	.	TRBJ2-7	CSARDLLRYTDYEQYF	TGCAGTGCTAGAGACCTACTCAGGTACACGGACTACGAGCAGTACTTC
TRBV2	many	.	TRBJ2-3	CASLGTSTDTQYF	TGTGCCAGCCTTGGGACTAGCACAGATACGCAGTATTTT
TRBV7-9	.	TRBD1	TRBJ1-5	CASSGTGVGQPQHF	TGTGCCAGCAGCGGGACAGGTGTAGGTCAGCCCCAGCATTTT
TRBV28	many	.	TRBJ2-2	CASSLTSTPPGELFF	TGTGCCAGCAGTTTAACCTCGACCCCCCCCGGGGAGCTGTTTTTT
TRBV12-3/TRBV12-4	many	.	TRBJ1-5	CASSHPGPQHF	TGTGCCAGCAGCCACCCTGGGCCCCAGCATTTT
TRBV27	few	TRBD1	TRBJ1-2	CASSFGTGAYGYTF	TGTGCCAGCAGTTTTGGGACAGGTGCCTATGGCTACACCTTC
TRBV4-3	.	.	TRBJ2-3	CASSLDLRTDSRHF	TGCGCCAGCAGCCTTGATCTGCGGACAGATTCGAGGCATTTT
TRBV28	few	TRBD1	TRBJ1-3	CASSRQGAGNTIYF	TGTGCCAGCAGCCGACAGGGGGCTGGAAACACCATATATTTT
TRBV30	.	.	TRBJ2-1	CAWSVLWTLSSYNEQFF	TGTGCCTGGAGTGTACTATGGACTCTTAGCTCCTACAATGAGCAGTTCTTC
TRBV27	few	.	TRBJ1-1	CASSWGPGNTEAFF	TGTGCCAGCAGTTGGGGGCCAGGAAACACTGAAGCTTTCTTT
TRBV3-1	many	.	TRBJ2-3	CASSQESSKPYSRDTQYF	TGTGCCAGCAGCCAAGAAAGTTCTAAGCCCTATTCCAGAGATACGCAGTATTTT
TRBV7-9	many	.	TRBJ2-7	CASSLALSQGTYEQYF	TGTGCCAGCAGCTTAGCGTTGTCCCAGGGCACCTACGAGCAGTACTTC
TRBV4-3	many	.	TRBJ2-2	CASSQDLVAGELFF	TGCGCCAGCAGCCAAGATCTAGTGGCCGGGGAGCTGTTTTTT
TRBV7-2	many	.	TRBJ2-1	CASSSNARGYNEQFF	TGTGCCAGCAGCTCGAATGCCAGGGGTTACAATGAGCAGTTCTTC
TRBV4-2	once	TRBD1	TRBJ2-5	CGSSQDRGGVETQYF	TGTGGCAGCAGCCAAGACAGGGGTGGCGTGGAGACCCAGTACTTC
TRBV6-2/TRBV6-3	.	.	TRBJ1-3	CASEQGTGAPENTIYF	TGTGCCAGCGAGCAAGGGACGGGAGCTCCGGAAAACACCATATATTTT
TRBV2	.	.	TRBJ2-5	CASSEGQSTQETQYF	TGTGCCAGCAGTGAGGGACAATCTACCCAAGAGACCCAGTACTTC
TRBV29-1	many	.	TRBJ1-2	CSVEGQEYGYTF	TGCAGCGTTGAAGGGCAGGAATATGGCTACACCTTC
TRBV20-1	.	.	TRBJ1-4	CSVPTGGGEKLSF	TGCAGTGTTCCGACGGGGGGAGGTGAAAAACTGTCTTTT
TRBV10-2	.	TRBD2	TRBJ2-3	CASSETMSGGNTDTQYF	TGCGCCAGCAGTGAGACTATGAGCGGGGGGAACACAGATACGCAGTATTTT
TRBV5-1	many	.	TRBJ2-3	CASSLSNVRVSQRTQYF	TGCGCCAGCAGCTTGTCAAACGTAAGGGTCTCCCAAAGGACGCAGTATTTT
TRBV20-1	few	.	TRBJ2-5	CSASPAPGVRETQYF	TGCAGTGCTAGCCCAGCACCGGGGGTTAGGGAGACCCAGTACTTC
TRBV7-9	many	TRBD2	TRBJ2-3	CASSPRQRERTDTQYF	TGTGCCAGCAGCCCCCGGCAGCGGGAGAGAACAGATACGCAGTATTTT
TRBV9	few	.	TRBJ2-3	CASSVGGVPDTQYF	TGTGCCAGCAGCGTAGGGGGGGTGCCAGATACGCAGTATTTT
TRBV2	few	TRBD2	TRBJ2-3	CASSPWGRGDTQYF	TGTGCCAGCAGTCCATGGGGGAGGGGTGATACGCAGTATTTT
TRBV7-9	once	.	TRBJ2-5	CASSNGGAEYQEPQYF	TGTGCCAGCAGCAATGGGGGGGCTGAGTACCAAGAGCCCCAGTACTTC
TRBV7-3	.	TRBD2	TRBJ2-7	CASSHGGGLLNEQYF	TGTGCCAGCAGCCATGGGGGGGGTCTCCTCAACGAGCAGTACTTC
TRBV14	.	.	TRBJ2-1	CASSQDRGIYNEQFF	TGTGCCAGCAGCCAAGATCGCGGGATTTACAATGAGCAGTTCTTC
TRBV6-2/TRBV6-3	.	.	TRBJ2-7	CAGSYSGPTGEQYF	TGTGCCGGCAGTTACTCCGGGCCCACAGGCGAGCAGTACTTC
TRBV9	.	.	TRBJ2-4	CASSPRLGVAADDIQYF	TGTGCCAGCAGCCCCCGCTTGGGGGTCGCAGCAGATGACATTCAGTACTTC
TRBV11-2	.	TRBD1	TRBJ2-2	CASSQARGMAGELFF	TGTGCCAGCAGCCAAGCCAGGGGGATGGCCGGGGAGCTGTTTTTT
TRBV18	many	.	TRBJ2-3	CASSPAEGGSDTQYF	TGTGCCAGCTCACCAGCGGAGGGCGGCTCAGATACGCAGTATTTT
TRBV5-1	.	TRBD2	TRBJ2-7	CASESRDYLEFPAEQYF	TGCGCCAGCGAGTCCCGGGACTATCTCGAATTTCCGGCGGAGCAGTACTTC
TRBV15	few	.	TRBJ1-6	CATSRAGNSPLHF	TGTGCCACCAGCAGAGCAGGGAATTCACCCCTCCACTTT
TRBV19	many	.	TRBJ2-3	CASSIGGADTQYF	TGTGCCAGTAGTATAGGGGGAGCAGATACGCAGTATTTT
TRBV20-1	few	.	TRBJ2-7	CSARDSQVKSSYEQYF	TGCAGTGCTAGAGATTCTCAGGTTAAGAGCTCCTACGAGCAGTACTTC
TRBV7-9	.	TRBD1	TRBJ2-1	CASSLVGQGPHEQFF	TGTGCCAGCAGCTTAGTCGGACAGGGTCCCCATGAGCAGTTCTTC
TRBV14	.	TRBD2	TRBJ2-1	CASSQGLAGGSVEQFF	TGTGCCAGCAGCCAGGGACTAGCGGGGGGTTCAGTGGAGCAGTTCTTC
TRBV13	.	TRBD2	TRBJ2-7	CASNSGNYEQYF	TGTGCCAGCAACAGCGGGAACTACGAGCAGTACTTC
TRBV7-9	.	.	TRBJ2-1	CASSLLDSGTYNEQFF	TGTGCCAGCAGCCTATTAGACTCGGGGACCTACAATGAGCAGTTCTTC
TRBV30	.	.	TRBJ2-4	CAWSPGTGGNIQYF	TGTGCCTGGAGTCCAGGGACCGGAGGTAACATTCAGTACTTC
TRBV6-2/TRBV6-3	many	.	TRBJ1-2	CASSYNDRNYGYTF	TGTGCCAGCAGTTATAACGACAGGAACTATGGCTACACCTTC
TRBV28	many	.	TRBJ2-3	CASSFSRYLQTDTQYF	TGTGCCAGCAGTTTCTCTAGGTATTTGCAGACAGATACGCAGTATTTT
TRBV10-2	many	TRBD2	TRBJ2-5	CASSLAGRQETQYF	TGCGCCAGCAGTCTAGCGGGCCGCCAAGAGACCCAGTACTTC
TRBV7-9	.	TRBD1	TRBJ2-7	CASSTLGTGLYEQYF	TGTGCCAGCAGCACCCTCGGGACAGGGCTCTACGAGCAGTACTTC
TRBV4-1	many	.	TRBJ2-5	CASSHVNGETQYF	TGCGCCAGCAGCCACGTCAACGGCGAGACCCAGTACTTC
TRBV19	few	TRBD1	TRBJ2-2	CASRGRGTGELFF	TGTGCCAGTAGGGGCAGGGGGACCGGGGAGCTGTTTTTT
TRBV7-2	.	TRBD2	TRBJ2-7	CASSSIWEGSSYEQYF	TGTGCCAGCAGCTCCATTTGGGAGGGTTCATCCTACGAGCAGTACTTC
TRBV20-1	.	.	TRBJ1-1	CSAKGQGPTPEPYF	TGCAGTGCAAAAGGCCAGGGGCCGACCCCTGAACCTTACTTT
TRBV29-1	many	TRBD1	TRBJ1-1	CSVEAQGARTEAFF	TGCAGCGTTGAAGCACAGGGGGCGCGGACTGAAGCTTTCTTT
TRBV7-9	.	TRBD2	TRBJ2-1	CASSLAQPLAGGPFEQFF	TGTGCCAGCAGCTTGGCCCAGCCCCTAGCGGGAGGGCCCTTTGAGCAGTTCTTC
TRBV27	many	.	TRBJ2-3	CASSLVGPDTQYF	TGTGCCAGCAGCTTAGTTGGGCCAGATACGCAGTATTTT
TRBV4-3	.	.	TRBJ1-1	CASRTRGNTEAFF	TGCGCCAGCAGGACTAGGGGCAACACTGAAGCTTTCTTT
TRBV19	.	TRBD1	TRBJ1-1	CASIKTGGSEAFF	TGTGCCAGTATCAAGACAGGGGGGTCTGAAGCTTTCTTT
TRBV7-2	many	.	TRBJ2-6	CASSLTHWGANVLTF	TGTGCCAGCAGCCTGACCCACTGGGGGGCCAACGTCCTGACTTTC
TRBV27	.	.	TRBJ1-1	CASSLSKAGLEAFF	TGTGCCAGCAGTTTATCGAAAGCGGGTCTCGAAGCTTTCTTT
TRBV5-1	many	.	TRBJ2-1	CASSLEASSYNEQFF	TGCGCCAGCAGCTTGGAGGCCTCTAGTTACAATGAGCAGTTCTTC